These 26 T cell receptor beta chains share one sample of origin, sequenced in a study of cytomegalovirus exposure and HLA in healthy donors. The PCR made use of 60 Vbeta and 13 Jbeta primers. TCRdb keeps only in-frame clones here, not all; method: immunoSEQ multiplex PCR. The sample shows about 65,000 clones, roughly 80% of them seen only once. The material sequenced was PBMCs. Receptors were obtained from a girl aged 10-17 years in good health and CMV-seropositive.

The V and J genes are TRBV4-1 and TRBJ1-1; D gene unclear. Trimming removed 2 bases at V and 5 bases at J, with 12 bases between. CDR1 is MGHRA and CDR2 is YSYEKL in the germline V gene. CDR3 length: 14 amino acids. The CDR3 is CASSQIGRRTEAFF. The CDR3 DNA reads as TGCGCCAGCAGCCAAATAGGGAGAAGGACTGAAGCTTTCTTT.

This clone turned up a few times. The chain uses TRBV7-9 and TRBJ1-6; D unresolved. The CDR3 has 16 residues. V lost 2 bases and J lost 0, with 8 bases in between. Germline V lookup: CDR1 SEHNR, CDR2 FQNEAQ (reference sequence). CDR3 coding DNA: TGTGCCAGCAGCTTAAGCGCCAGCTCCTATAATTCACCCCTCCACTTT. Amino acids: CASSLSASSYNSPLHF.

The J gene is TRBJ1-1, the V gene TRBV7-9; D possibly corresponds to TRBD1 (6 bases). There are 17 residues in the CDR3. Trimming left V 5 bases short and J 5 bases short, with 24 bases between. Per germline, CDR1 SEHNR and CDR2 FQNEAQ (reference sequence). CDR3 sequence (DNA): TGTGCCAGCAGCCCAAGAGGTCAGCGGGGGGCTGCAACTGAAGCTTTCTTT. It yields the protein CASSPRGQRGAATEAFF.

The chain has TRBV9 and TRBJ2-1, with D possibly matching TRBD1 (6 bases). Deletions cut 0 bases from V and 0 bases from J, with 10 bases between. Germline-derived CDR1 and CDR2 are SGDLS and YYNGEE. This CDR3 spans 16 amino acids. Here the CDR3 DNA reads TGTGCCAGCAGCGTAGGGGTGGGGGCCTCCTACAATGAGCAGTTCTTC. Translation gives CASSVGVGASYNEQFF. The whole variable domain, filled in from reference TRBV9 and TRBJ2-1, reads DSGVTQTPKHLITATGQRVTLRCSPRSGDLSVYWYQQSLDQGLQFLIQYYNGEERAKGNILERFSAQQFPDLHSELNLSSLELGDSALYFCASSVGVGASYNEQFFGPGTRLTVL.

The chain employs TRBV5-6 and TRBJ2-7, with D tentatively TRBD2 (5 bases). The CDR3 loop spans 14 amino acids. The germline gives CDR1 SGHDT, CDR2 YYEEEE. V was pared by 6 bases and J by 5 bases, with 18 bases between. The CDR3 here is CASNPTEPRDEQYF. In nucleotides, the CDR3 is TGTGCCAGCAACCCGACCGAACCGCGGGACGAGCAGTACTTC.

The chain joins TRBV7-9 to TRBJ1-4, with D perhaps matching TRBD1 (5 bases). Trimming cost V 10 bases and J 5 bases, with 14 bases left between them. This CDR3 has 13 amino acids. Looked up from germline, CDR1 is SEHNR and CDR2 is FQNEAQ (reference sequence). The CDR3 protein is CATLGPKNEKLFF. DNA of the CDR3: TGTGCCACTTTGGGGCCCAAGAATGAAAAACTGTTTTTT.

The chain joins TRBV14 to TRBJ1-1, with 7 bases identical to TRBD1. This CDR3 is built from 14 residues. Germline loops: CDR1 SGHDN, CDR2 FVKESK. V lost 1 base to trimming and J lost 4 bases; unmatched junction nucleotides: 3. CDR3 nucleotide sequence: TGTGCCAGCAGCCAAGTGTCAGGGGGCACTGAAGCTTTCTTT. Residues: CASSQVSGGTEAFF.

The chain employs TRBV6-1 and TRBJ2-7, with D tentatively TRBD1 (5 bases). V was cut by 6 bases and J by 7 bases, with 10 bases left in between. The V gene's germline CDR1 is MNHNS and CDR2 SASEGT. This CDR3 is built from 11 residues. CDR3 sequence (DNA): TGTGCCAGCAGGATGCGACAGGAGCAGTACTTC. Its protein is CASRMRQEQYF.

The V and J genes are TRBV5-6 and TRBJ1-1; 8 nucleotides agree with TRBD1. Per germline, CDR1 SGHDT and CDR2 YYEEEE. The CDR3 extends over 16 amino acids. V shed 5 bases and J 0 bases; nucleotides not matched to a gene: 9. The CDR3 region has the DNA TGTGCCAGCAGACGTGACAGGGGAATTCTGAACACTGAAGCTTTCTTT. It encodes CASRRDRGILNTEAFF.

This chain's CDR3 is CAWGTGGVYEQYF. CDR3 bases: TGTGCCTGGGGAACAGGGGGAGTCTACGAGCAGTACTTC. This sequence joins TRBV30 and TRBJ2-7, with 8 bases fitting TRBD1. The germline V gene has CDR1 GTSNPN and CDR2 SVGIG (reference sequence). The trim removed 5 bases at V and 3 bases at J, leaving 6 bases unmatched. The CDR3 has 13 residues.

This clone was found once. J is TRBJ1-5 and V is TRBV10-3, with 8 bases that match TRBD1. The V gene end was trimmed by 10 bases and the J gene end by 0 bases; junction bases not matched to a gene: 8. Germline V lookup: CDR1 ENHRY, CDR2 SYGVKD. The CDR3 runs 15 residues. CDR3 DNA sequence: TGTGCCACGACATCGACAGGGGATAGCAATCAGCCCCAGCATTTT. Translated, it gives CATTSTGDSNQPQHF.

The chain recombines TRBV15 with TRBJ1-5, with 8 bases aligning to TRBD1. Losses at the gene ends were 6 bases for V and 4 bases for J; bases not matched to a gene: 2. The CDR3 contains 13 residues. Germline CDR1 is LNHNV and CDR2 is YYDKDF (reference sequence). The chain's CDR3 is CATRRDRNQPQHF. The CDR3 coding sequence is TGTGCCACCAGAAGGGACAGGAATCAGCCCCAGCATTTT.

The chain uses TRBV5-1 and TRBJ2-2; tentatively, D is TRBD2 (5 bases). The V gene lost 7 bases and the J gene lost 0 bases, with 10 bases spanning the gap. The germline gives CDR1 SGHRS, CDR2 YFSETQ. The CDR3 spans 14 residues. CDR3 loop: CASEGNSNTGELFF. The CDR3 DNA sequence: TGCGCCAGCGAGGGCAACTCGAACACCGGGGAGCTGTTTTTT.

The V call is TRBV4-1, the J call TRBJ2-7, with 9 bases aligning to TRBD2. Per the germline V gene, CDR1 is MGHRA and CDR2 is YSYEKL. The V gene end was trimmed by 0 bases and the J gene end by 5 bases; junction bases not matched to a gene: 14. The CDR3 length is 18 residues. CDR3 residues: CASSQEILWREGPDEQYF. CDR3 bases: TGCGCCAGCAGCCAAGAAATACTCTGGCGGGAGGGCCCCGACGAGCAGTACTTC.

The V gene is TRBV7-6, the J gene TRBJ2-6; D may be TRBD2 (5 bases). The germline V gene has CDR1 SGHVS and CDR2 FNYEAQ. The CDR3 runs to 18 residues. Deletions cut 1 base from V and 0 bases from J, with 13 bases between. This chain's CDR3 is CASSLERATSSGANVLTF. The CDR3 region has the DNA TGTGCCAGCAGCTTAGAGAGGGCGACCAGCTCTGGGGCCAACGTCCTGACTTTC.

J is TRBJ1-5 and V is TRBV18; unclear D gene. Germline-derived CDR1 and CDR2 are KGHSH and LQKENI. V was cut by 2 bases and J by 0 bases, with 11 bases left in between. CDR3 length: 16 amino acids. The chain's CDR3 is CASSPNTVHSNQPQHF. The CDR3 DNA sequence: TGTGCCAGCTCACCAAACACAGTCCATAGCAATCAGCCCCAGCATTTT.

This clone is a singleton in its sample. This chain joins TRBV11-2 and TRBJ2-3, with TRBD1 matching 9 bases. The V gene end was trimmed by 3 bases and the J gene end by 3 bases; junction bases not matched to a gene: 1. The CDR3 is made up of 14 amino acids. Germline V gene sequence: CDR1 SGHAT, CDR2 FQNNGV. DNA of the CDR3: TGTGCCAGCAGCTTGACAGGGGGGACAGATACGCAGTATTTT. Its protein is CASSLTGGTDTQYF. Variable domain in full (rest from reference TRBV11-2 and TRBJ2-3): EAGVAQSPRYKIIEKRQSVAFWCNPISGHATLYWYQQILGQGPKLLIQFQNNGVVDDSQLPKDRFSAERLKGVDSTLKIQPAKLEDSAVYLCASSLTGGTDTQYFGPGTRLTVL.

The chain couples TRBV2 to TRBJ1-1; perhaps TRBD1 as D (6 bases). V was shortened by 9 bases and J by 2 bases, with 19 bases between the two germline ends. This CDR3 is 15 amino acids long. The germline gives CDR1 SNHLY, CDR2 FYNNEI. CDR3 region: CASDPWGGANTEAFF. As DNA, the CDR3 is TGTGCCAGTGACCCCTGGGGGGGGGCTAACACTGAAGCTTTCTTT.

V usage is TRBV9 and J usage is TRBJ1-2, with D unclear. The V gene lost 2 bases and the J gene lost 2 bases, with 13 bases spanning the gap. Germline assignment: CDR1 SGDLS and CDR2 YYNGEE. The CDR3 runs to 15 residues. The CDR3 DNA follows: TGTGCCAGCAGCGTCGGTTACAGCCCAAACTATGGCTACACCTTC. Translating it yields CASSVGYSPNYGYTF.

This clone was seen a handful of times. The chain uses TRBV6-1 and TRBJ2-3; D remains ambiguous. This CDR3 is built from 14 residues. The V gene lost 1 base and the J gene lost 1 base, with 6 bases spanning the gap. The V gene's germline CDR1 is MNHNS and CDR2 SASEGT. The CDR3 sequence is CASSEDGGTDTQYF. As DNA, the CDR3 is TGTGCCAGCAGTGAAGATGGAGGCACAGATACGCAGTATTTT.

In this sample, this clone turned up once. V gene TRBV2 combines with J gene TRBJ1-2, with 8 bases that match TRBD1. Germline loops: CDR1 SNHLY, CDR2 FYNNEI. V gave up 6 bases and J gave up 3 bases; unmatched junction bases: 6. CDR3 length: 14 residues. Written as DNA, the CDR3 is TGTGCCAGCAGCTGGACAGGGCTGGACTATGGCTACACCTTC. Protein: CASSWTGLDYGYTF.

This clone was seen more than once but under ten times. The chain is built from TRBV5-8 and TRBJ1-6, with D tentatively TRBD1 (5 bases). V dropped 4 bases and J dropped 10 bases, with 21 bases sitting between them. This CDR3 is 16 amino acids long. Per germline, CDR1 SGHTS and CDR2 YDEGEE. CDR3 in amino acids: CASSPVGGTLGSPLHF. CDR3 bases: TGTGCCAGCAGCCCTGTGGGGGGGACTTTAGGGTCACCCCTCCACTTT.

The chain couples TRBV6-5 to TRBJ2-7; 8 nucleotides align to TRBD1. The junction had 4 bases not matched to a gene; V was cut back by 2 bases and J by 1 base. This CDR3 has 15 residues. Germline V CDR1 and CDR2: MNHEY, SVGAGI. CDR3 bases: TGTGCCAGCAGTTACAGGCGGACAGGGTCCTACGAGCAGTACTTC. It is translated as CASSYRRTGSYEQYF.

The chain is built from TRBV11-2 and TRBJ2-7; D is possibly TRBD1 (5 bases). V was trimmed by 5 bases and J by 6 bases, leaving 11 bases between them. Germline values: CDR1 SGHAT, CDR2 FQNNGV. The CDR3 has 12 amino acids. CDR3 in amino acids: CASSQGISEQYF. The CDR3, as DNA: TGTGCCAGCAGCCAGGGAATTTCCGAGCAGTACTTC.

V usage is TRBV5-4 and J usage is TRBJ2-5; 9 bases align to TRBD1. Germline assignment: CDR1 SGHNT and CDR2 YYREEE (reference sequence). The CDR3 spans 16 residues. V dropped 0 bases and J dropped 3; count of bases not matched to a gene: 6. The CDR3 loop is CASSLVTGGLKETQYF. The CDR3 DNA is TGTGCCAGCAGCTTGGTGACAGGGGGTCTGAAAGAGACCCAGTACTTC.

The J gene is TRBJ2-2, the V gene TRBV6-4; D ambiguous. Germline CDR1 MRHNA, CDR2 SNTAGT. The CDR3 contains 14 residues. V was clipped by 5 bases and J by 6 bases, with 13 bases between them. The CDR3 sequence is CASSTSEVSGELFF. Written as DNA, the CDR3 is TGTGCCAGCAGTACCAGCGAGGTTTCCGGGGAGCTGTTTTTT.